This T cell receptor beta chain comes out of a study of CD8+ T cells in alopecia areata. Collected material from alopecia areata patients comprised lesional scalp punch biopsies and peripheral blood. Following RNA extraction, reverse transcription yielded cDNA that acted as the sequencing template. The assay was immunoSEQ multiplex PCR, and TCRdb's table has in-frame clones only and misses some. The sample has 150,000 or so clones, about three fifths seen once; the top ten hold about 6%. Notes on this clone: What it binds is not known.

Study-wide points: An increase in clonality over normal scalp was evident in lesional scalp, especially alopecia totalis/universalis.

V was clipped by 5 bases and J by 4 bases; unmatched bases: 4. The germline V gene has CDR1 SEHNR and CDR2 FQNEAQ (reference sequence). This CDR3 has 13 residues. The receptor was isolated from a human donor with alopecia areata. The genes are TRBV7-9 and TRBJ1-2, with 7 bases aligning to TRBD1. This specimen was CD4+ T cells sorted from blood, taken at week 0. CDR3 sequence (DNA): TGTGCCAGCAGCCACAGGGGCTCCTATGGCTACACCTTC. It is translated as CASSHRGSYGYTF.